What follows are 25 T cell receptor beta chains derived from one specimen sequenced in a study of Ad26.COV2.S vaccination and SARS-CoV-2 variants. The protocol was immunoSEQ multiplex PCR, while the TCRdb copy is restricted to in-frame clones and leaves out a portion. The sample consists of 350,000 to 450,000 clones, 87% of them appearing once. Treatment meaning: 19 received Ad26.COV2.S at low or high dose, single or two shots; a few received placebo; per-sample allocation not given. Following the first vaccine or placebo injection, samples were taken on day 63. Specimen: peripheral blood, collected in a trial of Ad26.COV2.S vaccine versus placebo. The receptors were gathered from a person between 18 and 65 years old who received the Ad26.COV2.S COVID-19 vaccine or a placebo.

The J gene is TRBJ2-7, the V gene TRBV3-1 (or the pseudogene TRBV3-2), with D unresolved. From germline, CDR1 is LGHDT and CDR2 YNNKEL (reference sequence). V lost 1 base and J 6 bases, leaving 13 bases between the germline ends. This CDR3 spans 14 amino acids. The CDR3 DNA reads TGTGCCAGCAGCCAAGGAGGCGGCCTTGGCGAGCAGTACTTC. Residues: CASSQGGGLGEQYF.

V usage is TRBV20-1 and J usage is TRBJ2-5; 9 bases agree with TRBD2. Germline CDR1 is DFQATT and CDR2 is SNEGSKA (reference sequence). The length of the CDR3 is 15 residues. V shed 3 bases and J 5 bases; nucleotides not matched to a gene: 10. The CDR3 nucleotides read TGCAGTGCTAGTCAGCTAGCGGGGCCGGGGGAGACCCAGTACTTC. Translating gives CSASQLAGPGETQYF.

The chain combines TRBV7-9 with TRBJ1-5; unclear D gene. Germline V lookup: CDR1 SEHNR, CDR2 FQNEAQ (reference sequence). Trimming removed 5 bases at V and 0 bases at J, with 11 bases between. This CDR3 spans 15 amino acids. The CDR3 bases are TGTGCCAGCAGCCGCCGGGGAGATAGCAATCAGCCCCAGCATTTT. This sequence encodes CASSRRGDSNQPQHF.

V gene TRBV12-3 or TRBV12-4 combines with J gene TRBJ1-1; 8 bases are shared with TRBD1. Trimming took 6 bases from V and 13 from J; bases not matched to a gene: 10. The CDR3 has 12 residues. CDR3 sequence reads: CASSLPGQEVFF. CDR3 nucleotides: TGTGCCAGCAGCCTGCCGGGACAGGAGGTTTTCTTT.

This clone has a handful of counts. This chain joins TRBV9 and TRBJ2-3, with TRBD2 identical over 12 bases. The J segment lost 0 bases and the V segment lost 0 bases, leaving 8 bases of the junction unmatched. The CDR3 loop spans 19 amino acids. Looked up from germline, CDR1 is SGDLS and CDR2 is YYNGEE. The CDR3 nucleotides read TGTGCCAGCAGCGTAGAGGGCGCTAGCGGGGGGGGTAGCACAGATACGCAGTATTTT. Residues: CASSVEGASGGGSTDTQYF.

The V and J genes are TRBV6-6 and TRBJ2-5; D gene unclear. The CDR3 sequence is 14 residues long. Trimming took off 2 bases at V and 2 bases at J, with 9 bases between the two ends. CDR1 and CDR2 (germline): MNHNY, SVGAGI (reference sequence). This CDR3 reads CASSYGQVQETQYF. The CDR3 DNA sequence: TGTGCCAGCAGTTACGGGCAGGTTCAAGAGACCCAGTACTTC.

The V call is TRBV6-1, the J call TRBJ2-7; possible D gene TRBD1, 6 bases. V dropped 3 bases and J dropped 3 bases, with 18 bases sitting between them. Germline V gene sequence: CDR1 MNHNS, CDR2 SASEGT. The CDR3 covers 16 residues. Here the CDR3 reads CASSDNRDNENYEQYF. DNA for the CDR3: TGTGCCAGCAGTGACAATCGGGACAATGAAAACTACGAGCAGTACTTC.

The chain joins TRBV30 to TRBJ1-1; D is unresolved. The CDR3 runs to 12 residues. V shed 4 bases and J shed 7 bases, with 13 bases lying between them. Germline CDR1 is GTSNPN and CDR2 is SVGIG (reference sequence). CDR3 protein: CAWIMTSNEAFF. For the CDR3, the DNA is TGTGCCTGGATAATGACCTCAAATGAAGCTTTCTTT.

V is TRBV19 and J is TRBJ1-1; a weak D match, TRBD1 (6 bases). Germline V gives CDR1 LNHDA, CDR2 SQIVND (reference sequence). Trimming stripped 0 bases from V and 4 bases from J, with 15 bases between. The CDR3 length is 16 residues. The CDR3: CASSIDQGPRITEAFF. The CDR3 DNA is TGTGCCAGTAGTATAGATCAGGGGCCTAGGATCACTGAAGCTTTCTTT. Drawing the rest from reference TRBV19 and TRBJ1-1, the complete variable domain is DGGITQSPKYLFRKEGQNVTLSCEQNLNHDAMYWYRQDPGQGLRLIYYSQIVNDFQKGDIAEGYSVSREKKESFPLTVTSAQKNPTAFYLCASSIDQGPRITEAFFGQGTRLTVV.

This chain joins TRBV2 and TRBJ1-1; D is perhaps TRBD1 (5 bases). CDR1 is SNHLY, CDR2 FYNNEI, per germline. This CDR3 is 13 amino acids long. Trimming left V 6 bases short and J 3 bases short, with 11 bases between. The CDR3 loop reads CASSAWGDTEAFF. Written as DNA, the CDR3 is TGTGCCAGCAGCGCCTGGGGGGACACTGAAGCTTTCTTT.

The chain uses TRBV9 and TRBJ1-3; D gene unclear. The CDR3 length is 15 residues. Germline V gene sequence: CDR1 SGDLS, CDR2 YYNGEE. V dropped 0 bases and J dropped 0 bases, with 7 bases sitting between them. DNA of the CDR3: TGTGCCAGCAGCGTAGTTGGGAGCTCTGGAAACACCATATATTTT. Translation: CASSVVGSSGNTIYF.

This chain joins TRBV19 and TRBJ1-5; D is unresolved. Germline lookup yields CDR1 LNHDA and CDR2 SQIVND (reference sequence). The CDR3 runs 14 residues. V lost 7 bases, J lost 0 bases, and 10 bases lay in between. CDR3 sequence reads: CASTKRNSNQPQHF. In DNA, the CDR3 is TGTGCCAGTACTAAGAGGAATAGCAATCAGCCCCAGCATTTT. The whole variable domain, remainder taken from reference TRBV19 and TRBJ1-5, is DGGITQSPKYLFRKEGQNVTLSCEQNLNHDAMYWYRQDPGQGLRLIYYSQIVNDFQKGDIAEGYSVSREKKESFPLTVTSAQKNPTAFYLCASTKRNSNQPQHFGDGTRLSIL.

The rearrangement joins TRBV12-3 or TRBV12-4 to TRBJ2-3; the D is unclear. The CDR3 sequence is 12 residues long. Trimming cost V 4 bases and J 4 bases, with 6 bases left between them. CDR3 in DNA: TGTGCCAGCAGTTGGTGGTCAGATACGCAGTATTTT. The encoded protein is CASSWWSDTQYF.

V gene TRBV6-4 combines with J gene TRBJ2-1; no clear D gene. The CDR3 has 12 amino acids. Trimming cost V 2 bases and J 4 bases, with 3 bases left between them. Germline V gives CDR1 MRHNA, CDR2 SNTAGT. For the CDR3, the DNA is TGTGCCAGCAGTGACGGATACAATGAGCAGTTCTTC. Residues: CASSDGYNEQFF.

About this clone itself: Other DNA sequences in the sample encode the same CDR3. The chain couples TRBV5-1 to TRBJ2-7; D might be TRBD1 (5 bases). The CDR3 is 13 amino acids. Germline-derived CDR1 and CDR2 are SGHRS and YFSETQ. V lost 0 bases and J lost 4, with 8 bases in between. For the CDR3, the DNA is TGCGCCAGCAGCTTGGGGACAAATTACGAGCAGTACTTC. This codes for CASSLGTNYEQYF.

This chain uses TRBV6-2 or TRBV6-3 with TRBJ1-5, with 8 bases lining up with TRBD1. Germline V gene lookup returns CDR1 MNHEY and CDR2 SVGEGT. Trimming took 6 bases from V and 6 from J; bases not matched to a gene: 10. There are 15 residues in the CDR3. Written as DNA, the CDR3 is TGTGCCAGCAGCCGGCGGACAGGGCTGGCTCAGCCCCAGCATTTT. Protein sequence: CASSRRTGLAQPQHF.

The chain links TRBV18 to TRBJ2-2; D unresolved. Germline values: CDR1 KGHSH, CDR2 LQKENI. Trimming removed 4 bases from V and 1 base from J, with 7 bases in between. The CDR3 totals 14 residues. DNA of the CDR3: TGTGCCAGCTCACGAGAAAGGAACACCGGGGAGCTGTTTTTT. Amino acids: CASSRERNTGELFF.

The chain employs TRBV4-2 and TRBJ2-1, with 10 nucleotides matching TRBD2. Germline values: CDR1 LGHNA, CDR2 YNFKEQ. The CDR3 totals 14 residues. V dropped 4 bases and J dropped 8; count of bases not matched to a gene: 5. The CDR3 reads CASSRAGGLDEQFF. The DNA for the CDR3 is TGTGCCAGCAGCCGAGCGGGGGGGCTCGATGAGCAGTTCTTC.

This clone showed up just a few times. The chain carries TRBV9 and TRBJ2-3; D gene uncertain. Between the trimmed V and J ends, which lost 2 bases and 4 bases, there was a span of 8 bases. CDR3 length equals 13 residues. Per germline, CDR1 SGDLS and CDR2 YYNGEE. The DNA for the CDR3 is TGTGCCAGCAGCGTGCCGAGTGCAGATACGCAGTATTTT. Amino acid sequence: CASSVPSADTQYF.

This clone was seen a single time. The J gene is TRBJ2-3, the V gene TRBV3-1 (or the pseudogene TRBV3-2), with 10 bases identical to TRBD1. The V gene's germline CDR1 is LGHDT and CDR2 YNNKEL (reference sequence). This CDR3 has 12 residues. Germline trimming cut 3 bases from V and 15 bases from J; bases unmatched to any gene: 6. The CDR3, as DNA: TGTGCCAGCAGCCAGAGGGACAGGGGCCAATATTTT. Translated: CASSQRDRGQYF.

V gene TRBV7-2 combines with J gene TRBJ2-4; 13 bases agree with TRBD2. CDR1 and CDR2 from the germline V gene are SGHTA and FQGNSA. After removal of 6 bases from V and 6 bases from J, the junction contained 2 bases not matched to a gene. This CDR3 is built from 14 residues. This chain's CDR3 is CASSTSGGGNIQYF. In DNA form, the CDR3 reads TGTGCCAGCAGTACTAGCGGGGGGGGAAACATTCAGTACTTC. The full variable domain, with the rest looked up from reference TRBV7-2 and TRBJ2-4, is GAGVSQSPSNKVTEKGKDVELRCDPISGHTALYWYRQSLGQGLEFLIYFQGNSAPDKSGLPSDRFSAERTGGSVSTLTIQRTQQEDSAVYLCASSTSGGGNIQYFGAGTRLSVL.

This clone was found once. This chain joins TRBV7-2 and TRBJ2-5; 8 bases map to TRBD1. Trimming took 3 bases from V and 4 from J; bases not matched to a gene: 7. The CDR3 runs 15 residues. Germline V gene lookup returns CDR1 SGHTA and CDR2 FQGNSA. The CDR3 sequence: CASSLRTGLGETQYF. The CDR3 nucleotides read TGTGCCAGCAGCTTGCGGACAGGGCTTGGAGAGACCCAGTACTTC.

The V gene is TRBV25-1, the J gene TRBJ1-2; D is perhaps TRBD1 (5 bases). CDR3 size: 13 residues. Looked up from germline, CDR1 is MGHDK and CDR2 is SYGVNS. V was cut by 2 bases and J by 5 bases, with 9 bases left in between. In DNA form, the CDR3 reads TGTGCCAGCAGTGAAGGTGGGGGGTATGGCTACACCTTC. As protein: CASSEGGGYGYTF.

The chain links TRBV13 to TRBJ2-2; 7 nucleotides line up with TRBD1. Losses at the gene ends were 5 bases for V and 3 bases for J; bases not matched to a gene: 6. CDR1 is PRHDT and CDR2 is FYEKMQ in the germline V gene (reference sequence). The CDR3 covers 15 residues. DNA of the CDR3: TGTGCCAGCAGCCAGGGGGAGAGATACACCGGGGAGCTGTTTTTT. Amino acids: CASSQGERYTGELFF.

The gene calls are TRBV6-5 and TRBJ2-7, with 7 bases matching TRBD1. V was pared by 5 bases and J by 2 bases, with 6 bases of the junction left unmatched. CDR1 and CDR2 from the germline V gene are MNHEY and SVGAGI. The CDR3 has 14 residues. The CDR3 loop is CASSPRTGTYEQYF. In DNA, the CDR3 is TGTGCCAGCAGTCCACGGACAGGAACCTACGAGCAGTACTTC.